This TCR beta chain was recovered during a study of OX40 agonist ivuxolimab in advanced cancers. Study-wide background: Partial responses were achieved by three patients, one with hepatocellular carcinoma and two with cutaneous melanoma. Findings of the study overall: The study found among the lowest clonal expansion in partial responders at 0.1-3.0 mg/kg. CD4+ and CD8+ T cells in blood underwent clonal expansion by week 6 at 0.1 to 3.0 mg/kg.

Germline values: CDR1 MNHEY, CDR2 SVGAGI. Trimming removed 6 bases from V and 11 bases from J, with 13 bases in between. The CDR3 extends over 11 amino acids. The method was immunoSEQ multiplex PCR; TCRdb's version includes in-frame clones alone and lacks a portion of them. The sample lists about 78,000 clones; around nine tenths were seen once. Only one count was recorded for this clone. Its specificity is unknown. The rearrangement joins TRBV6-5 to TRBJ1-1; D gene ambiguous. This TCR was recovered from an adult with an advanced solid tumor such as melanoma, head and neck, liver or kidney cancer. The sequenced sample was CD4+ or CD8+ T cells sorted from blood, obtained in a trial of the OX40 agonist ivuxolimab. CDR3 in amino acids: CASRDSAHAFF. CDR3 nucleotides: TGTGCCAGCAGGGATTCAGCTCATGCTTTCTTT.